This T cell receptor beta chain is from a study of cytomegalovirus exposure and HLA in healthy donors. J was trimmed by 7 bases and V by 0 bases; bases with no gene match: 8. The V gene's germline CDR1 is SGHRS and CDR2 YFSETQ. CDR3 size: 16 residues. The PCR had 60 Vbeta and 13 Jbeta primers. The method was immunoSEQ multiplex PCR; TCRdb's version includes in-frame clones alone and lacks a portion of them. The data contain over 150,000 clones, 60% to 80% of them seen just once; the ten biggest clones take up under 3%. The chain couples TRBV5-1 to TRBJ2-1; 9 bases match TRBD2. The clonotype was recovered from a woman aged 30 to 39 in good health and CMV-seronegative. Sequenced input: PBMCs. The CDR3 loop reads CASSLEIAGAGNEQFF. CDR3 nucleotides: TGCGCCAGCAGCTTGGAGATAGCGGGGGCCGGTAATGAGCAGTTCTTC.